This is a list of T cell receptor beta chains from one sample in a study of technical replicates of blood from a handful of donors. Repertoires were generated with immunoSEQ multiplex PCR, while TCRdb's copy carries only in-frame clones and drops some. The sample lists 80,000 to 90,000 clones, less than 95% occurring once. Input material: T cells isolated from PBMCs. Every receptor here comes from a human donor in good health. Both conserved end residues are part of each CDR3. D genes are given only for firm matches. Size is stated for part of the rows, as once, few or many counts, or as a class when the clone is expanded.

j_call,clone_size,d_call,v_call,cdr3_length,cdr3_aa,cdr3_nt
TRBJ1-3,NA,TRBD1,TRBV7-9,15,CASSHGGTAGNTIYF,TGTGCCAGCAGCCATGGAGGGACAGCTGGAAACACCATATATTTT
TRBJ1-2,NA,TRBD1,TRBV25-1,14,CASSESPGQEGYTF,TGTGCCAGCAGTGAAAGCCCGGGACAGGAAGGCTACACCTTC
TRBJ2-3,NA,TRBD2,TRBV13,15,CASSLGLAGPDTQYF,TGTGCCAGCAGCTTGGGGCTAGCGGGGCCAGATACGCAGTATTTT
TRBJ1-1,NA,NA,TRBV10-3,11,CAISAYTEAFF,TGTGCCATCAGTGCATACACTGAAGCTTTCTTT
TRBJ1-1,NA,NA,TRBV11-2,11,CASSLVAEAFF,TGTGCCAGCAGCTTAGTGGCAGAAGCTTTCTTT
TRBJ2-2,NA,TRBD2,TRBV5-1,15,CASSLAGLETGELFF,TGCGCCAGCAGCTTGGCCGGACTAGAAACCGGGGAGCTGTTTTTT
TRBJ1-6,NA,NA,TRBV2,15,CASMGEGGRSSPLHF,TGTGCCAGCATGGGGGAGGGAGGAAGAAGTTCACCCCTCCACTTT
TRBJ2-1,NA,NA,TRBV6-5,13,CASSYSLANEQFF,TGTGCCAGCAGTTATTCTCTAGCCAATGAGCAGTTCTTC
TRBJ2-5,NA,NA,TRBV5-1,13,CASSPDGRETQYF,TGCGCCAGCAGCCCAGACGGCAGGGAGACCCAGTACTTC
TRBJ2-7,NA,TRBD2,TRBV28,15,CASSLLGTSGIKQYF,TGTGCCAGCAGTTTATTGGGGACTAGCGGGATCAAGCAGTACTTC
TRBJ2-5,NA,TRBD2,TRBV27,14,CASSFRTRQETQYF,TGTGCCAGCAGTTTCCGGACTAGACAAGAGACCCAGTACTTC
TRBJ2-1,NA,TRBD2,TRBV2,15,CASRSTSGGYNEQFF,TGTGCCAGCAGGTCAACTAGCGGGGGTTACAATGAGCAGTTCTTC
TRBJ2-1,NA,NA,TRBV5-4,16,CASSLPGLTSYNEQFF,TGTGCCAGCAGCTTGCCCGGACTTACCTCCTACAATGAGCAGTTCTTC
TRBJ2-3,NA,NA,TRBV12-5,14,CASGNPRFADTQYF,TGTGCTAGTGGTAACCCTCGGTTCGCAGATACGCAGTATTTT
TRBJ2-7,once,TRBD2,TRBV5-4,15,CASSLGGTSLYEQYF,TGTGCCAGCAGCTTAGGCGGGACTAGTCTCTACGAGCAGTACTTC
TRBJ2-3,NA,TRBD1,TRBV27,13,CASGNRGTDTQYF,TGTGCCAGCGGCAACAGGGGGACAGATACGCAGTATTTT
TRBJ1-1,NA,NA,TRBV28,16,CASKGLGGWMNTEAFF,TGTGCCAGCAAGGGACTGGGGGGGTGGATGAACACTGAAGCTTTCTTT
TRBJ1-6,NA,NA,TRBV7-3,15,CASSLNGVNNSPLHF,TGTGCCAGCAGCTTAAACGGGGTAAATAATTCACCCCTCCACTTT
TRBJ2-4,NA,NA,TRBV11-2,17,CASSLVNPGLAKNIQYF,TGTGCCAGCAGCTTAGTAAACCCAGGACTAGCCAAAAACATTCAGTACTTC
TRBJ2-1,NA,TRBD2,TRBV25-1,16,CASSGIPGLASNEQFF,TGTGCCAGCAGTGGAATTCCGGGACTAGCGAGCAATGAGCAGTTCTTC
TRBJ2-3,NA,NA,TRBV29-1,14,CSVEGGEDTDTQYF,TGCAGCGTTGAAGGGGGCGAGGACACAGATACGCAGTATTTT
TRBJ1-5,few,TRBD1,TRBV18,18,CASSQGQVGVYSNQPQHF,TGTGCCAGCTCCCAAGGACAGGTTGGGGTATATAGCAATCAGCCCCAGCATTTT
TRBJ2-5,once,TRBD1,TRBV11-2,15,CASSLGGQGRETQYF,TGTGCCAGCAGCTTAGGGGGACAGGGACGAGAGACCCAGTACTTC
TRBJ1-6,NA,TRBD1,TRBV30,11,CAWSVRDRATF,TGTGCCTGGAGTGTACGAGACAGGGCCACATTT
TRBJ1-1,NA,NA,TRBV11-1,18,CASSLERSWGQRNIEAFF,TGTGCCAGCAGCTTAGAACGTAGTTGGGGGCAGCGGAATATTGAAGCTTTCTTT
TRBJ1-2,NA,NA,TRBV5-1,13,CASSLAPGNGYTF,TGCGCCAGCAGCTTGGCCCCGGGGAATGGCTACACCTTC
TRBJ1-2,NA,TRBD1,TRBV13,15,CASSSQRTGIYGYTF,TGTGCCAGCAGCTCCCAAAGGACAGGGATCTATGGCTACACCTTC
TRBJ2-2,NA,TRBD1,TRBV6-5,15,CASSGTGVFAGELFF,TGTGCCAGCAGTGGGACAGGGGTGTTCGCCGGGGAGCTGTTTTTT
TRBJ2-1,NA,NA,TRBV5-1,16,CASSLGAGGGYNEQFF,TGCGCCAGCAGCTTGGGTGCAGGGGGAGGCTACAATGAGCAGTTCTTC
TRBJ1-4,NA,TRBD1,TRBV2,14,CASSTGQALEKLFF,TGTGCCAGCAGTACGGGACAGGCCCTTGAAAAACTGTTTTTT
TRBJ2-7,NA,TRBD1,TRBV6-5,15,CASSYFRDRRYEQYF,TGTGCCAGCAGTTACTTCCGGGACAGGCGGTACGAGCAGTACTTC
TRBJ2-1,NA,TRBD1,TRBV27,14,CASSPQYAGQGQFF,TGTGCCAGCAGCCCTCAATACGCTGGACAGGGGCAGTTCTTC
TRBJ2-3,NA,NA,TRBV7-2,14,CASSLFPSTDTQYF,TGTGCCAGCAGCTTATTTCCCTCCACAGATACGCAGTATTTT
TRBJ2-2,NA,TRBD2,TRBV5-6,17,CASSLLKLAGNTGELFF,TGTGCCAGCAGCTTGTTGAAACTAGCGGGAAACACCGGGGAGCTGTTTTTT
TRBJ2-5,NA,NA,TRBV5-4,16,CASSLVGQGEAETQYF,TGTGCCAGCAGCTTGGTAGGGCAGGGGGAGGCGGAGACCCAGTACTTC
TRBJ2-7,NA,TRBD2,TRBV28,19,CASSSATLGGAGVHYEQYF,TGTGCCAGCAGTTCGGCGACTTTGGGAGGAGCGGGAGTACACTACGAGCAGTACTTC
TRBJ2-1,NA,NA,TRBV11-1,14,CASSLGREYNEQFF,TGTGCCAGCAGCTTAGGACGGGAGTACAATGAGCAGTTCTTC
TRBJ2-2,NA,TRBD2,TRBV7-2,17,CASSLRGLAGNTGELFF,TGTGCCAGCAGCTTACGAGGCCTAGCGGGGAACACCGGGGAGCTGTTTTTT
TRBJ1-5,NA,NA,TRBV9,15,CASSSDRYSNQPQHF,TGTGCCAGCAGCTCTGACAGATATAGCAATCAGCCCCAGCATTTT
TRBJ2-1,NA,NA,TRBV5-4,12,CASSLSDSIQFF,TGTGCCAGCAGCTTGTCGGACAGCATCCAGTTCTTC
TRBJ2-4,NA,NA,TRBV4-2,16,CASSQVEVGTKNIQYF,TGTGCCAGCAGCCAAGTCGAAGTCGGTACCAAAAACATTCAGTACTTC
TRBJ1-5,NA,TRBD1,TRBV2,16,CASRPFGTGGSQPQHF,TGTGCCAGCAGGCCCTTCGGGACAGGGGGGTCTCAGCCCCAGCATTTT
TRBJ2-5,NA,TRBD1,TRBV29-1,12,CSGTENQETQYF,TGCAGTGGGACAGAAAACCAAGAGACCCAGTACTTC
TRBJ1-3,NA,NA,TRBV4-1,19,CASSPVSVRTIFSGNTIYF,TGCGCCAGCAGCCCCGTGTCTGTGAGGACAATCTTCTCTGGAAACACCATATATTTT
TRBJ2-1,NA,TRBD2,TRBV9,15,CASSHTSGGYNEQFF,TGTGCCAGCAGTCATACTAGCGGGGGTTACAATGAGCAGTTCTTC
TRBJ1-1,NA,NA,TRBV11-3,14,CASSQSEEKTEAFF,TGTGCCAGCAGCCAATCCGAGGAAAAAACTGAAGCTTTCTTT
TRBJ2-5,NA,NA,TRBV19,15,CASSTGVGYQETQYF,TGTGCCAGTAGTACGGGGGTGGGGTACCAAGAGACCCAGTACTTC
TRBJ2-1,NA,NA,TRBV5-1,18,CASSYTLTIPGAYNEQFF,TGCGCCAGCAGCTACACCCTGACCATACCGGGAGCCTACAATGAGCAGTTCTTC
TRBJ1-1,NA,NA,TRBV4-1,14,CASSQGDRDTEAFF,TGCGCCAGCAGCCAAGGTGACCGGGACACTGAAGCTTTCTTT
TRBJ1-1,NA,TRBD1,TRBV6-1,15,CASREARDSGAEAFF,TGTGCCAGCAGGGAAGCCCGGGACAGCGGAGCTGAAGCTTTCTTT
TRBJ2-7,few,TRBD1,TRBV27,15,CASSLSSGQPYEQYF,TGTGCCAGCAGTTTATCGTCGGGACAGCCCTACGAGCAGTACTTC